The T cell receptor (beta chain) under discussion was sequenced for a study of Graves' ophthalmopathy and Graves' hyperthyroidism. This clonotype has at least ten counts. With 5 bases clipped from V and 4 bases from J, the junction kept 5 bases outside the gene matches. The CDR3 contains 14 residues. Germline CDR1 and CDR2: SGHTA and FQGTGA. Transcripts of RNA were the source for amplifying TCR beta CDR3 regions. Second-round multiplex PCR followed a first-round RT-PCR using HTBI primers. MiXCR was run by TCRdb on the multiplex PCR reads, yielding one entry per CDR3 protein. The profile covers about 200,000 distinct CDR3 sequences, with roughly 29% appearing a single time and about 9.1% taken by the ten largest.

The V and J genes are TRBV7-3 and TRBJ1-1; TRBD1 matches at 9 bases. Sequencing input: peripheral blood. The sequence was collected from a man aged 45-65 years with Graves' ophthalmopathy. The CDR3 here is CASSPGTGSTEAFF. The CDR3 bases are TGTGCCAGCAGCCCCGGGACAGGGTCCACTGAAGCTTTCTTT.